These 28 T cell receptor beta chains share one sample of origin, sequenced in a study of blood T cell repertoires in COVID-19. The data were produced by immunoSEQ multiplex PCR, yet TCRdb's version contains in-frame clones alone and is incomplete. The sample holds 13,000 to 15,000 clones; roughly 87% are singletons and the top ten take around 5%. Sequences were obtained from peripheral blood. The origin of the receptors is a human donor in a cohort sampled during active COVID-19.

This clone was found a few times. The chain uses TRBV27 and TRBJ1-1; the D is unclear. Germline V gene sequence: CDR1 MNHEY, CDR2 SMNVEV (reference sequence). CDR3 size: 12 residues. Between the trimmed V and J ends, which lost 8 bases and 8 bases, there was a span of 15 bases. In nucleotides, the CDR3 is TGTGCCAGCCAAAAAGGAGTCGAGGAAGCTTTCTTT. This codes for CASQKGVEEAFF.

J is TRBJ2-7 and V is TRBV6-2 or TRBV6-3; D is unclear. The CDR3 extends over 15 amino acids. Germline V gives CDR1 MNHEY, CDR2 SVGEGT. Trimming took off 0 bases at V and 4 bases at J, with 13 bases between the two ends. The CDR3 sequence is CASSYSYARIYEQYF. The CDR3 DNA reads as TGTGCCAGCAGTTACTCGTATGCCAGGATATACGAGCAGTACTTC.

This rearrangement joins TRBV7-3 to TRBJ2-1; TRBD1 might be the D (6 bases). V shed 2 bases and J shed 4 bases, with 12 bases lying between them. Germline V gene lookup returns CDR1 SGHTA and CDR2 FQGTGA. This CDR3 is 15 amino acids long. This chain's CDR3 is CASSLGQGSYNEQFF. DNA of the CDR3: TGTGCCAGCAGCTTAGGGCAGGGGAGTTACAATGAGCAGTTCTTC.

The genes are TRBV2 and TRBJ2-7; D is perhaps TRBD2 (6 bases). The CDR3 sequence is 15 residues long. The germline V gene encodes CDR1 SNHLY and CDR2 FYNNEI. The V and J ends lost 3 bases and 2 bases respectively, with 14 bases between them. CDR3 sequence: CASSDSGLQAYEQYF. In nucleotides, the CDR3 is TGTGCCAGCAGTGATAGCGGCCTACAAGCCTACGAGCAGTACTTC. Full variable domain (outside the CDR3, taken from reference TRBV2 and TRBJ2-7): EPEVTQTPSHQVTQMGQEVILRCVPISNHLYFYWYRQILGQKVEFLVSFYNNEISEKSEIFDDQFSVERPDGSNFTLKIRSTKLEDSAMYFCASSDSGLQAYEQYFGPGTRLTVT.

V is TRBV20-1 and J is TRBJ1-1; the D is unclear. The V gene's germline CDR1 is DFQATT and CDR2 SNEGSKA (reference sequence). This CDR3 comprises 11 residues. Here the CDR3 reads CSGSRNTEAFF. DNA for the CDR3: TGCAGCGGGTCGCGGAACACTGAAGCTTTCTTT.

The CDR3 spells CASSPGQGYGTQYF. The CDR3 DNA sequence: TGTGCCAGCTCACCGGGACAGGGGTACGGTACGCAGTATTTT. The chain is built from TRBV18 and TRBJ2-3; TRBD1 matches 10 bases. V trimming: 3 bases; J trimming: 8 bases; junction bases outside the gene matches: 5. Looked up from germline, CDR1 is KGHSH and CDR2 is LQKENI. CDR3 size: 14 residues.

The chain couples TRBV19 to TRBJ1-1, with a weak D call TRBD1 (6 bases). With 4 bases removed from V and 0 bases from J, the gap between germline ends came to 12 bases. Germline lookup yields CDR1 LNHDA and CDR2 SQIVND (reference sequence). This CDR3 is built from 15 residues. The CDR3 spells CASSTSDRLNTEAFF. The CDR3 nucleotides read TGTGCCAGTAGTACCTCGGACAGACTGAACACTGAAGCTTTCTTT.

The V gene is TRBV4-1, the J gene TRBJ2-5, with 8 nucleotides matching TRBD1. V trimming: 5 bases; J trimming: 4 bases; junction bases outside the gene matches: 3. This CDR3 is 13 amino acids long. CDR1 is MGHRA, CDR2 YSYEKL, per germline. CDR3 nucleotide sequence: TGCGCCAGCAGCTTCGACAGGGGAGAGACCCAGTACTTC. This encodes CASSFDRGETQYF.

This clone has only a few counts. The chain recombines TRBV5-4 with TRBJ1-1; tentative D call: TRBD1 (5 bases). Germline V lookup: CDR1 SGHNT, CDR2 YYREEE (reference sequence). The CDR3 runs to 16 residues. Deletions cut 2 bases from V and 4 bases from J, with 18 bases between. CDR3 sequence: CASSLGQGSPSTEAFF. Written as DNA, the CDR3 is TGTGCCAGCAGCTTAGGGCAGGGATCCCCCTCCACTGAAGCTTTCTTT.

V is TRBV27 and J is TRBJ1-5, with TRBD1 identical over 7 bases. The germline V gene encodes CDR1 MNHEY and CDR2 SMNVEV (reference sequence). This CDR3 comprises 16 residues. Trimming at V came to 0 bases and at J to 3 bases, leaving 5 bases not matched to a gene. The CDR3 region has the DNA TGTGCCAGCAGTTTATCGGGGACAGTAAACAATCAGCCCCAGCATTTT. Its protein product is CASSLSGTVNNQPQHF.

CDR3 sequence: CASRPGGTDTQYF. As DNA, the CDR3 is TGTGCCAGCAGGCCAGGGGGCACAGATACGCAGTATTTT. The V and J genes are TRBV6-5 and TRBJ2-3; D is possibly TRBD1 (6 bases). Germline CDR1 is MNHEY and CDR2 is SVGAGI. CDR3 size: 13 residues. Trimming pared 6 bases from V and 1 base from J, leaving 8 bases between.

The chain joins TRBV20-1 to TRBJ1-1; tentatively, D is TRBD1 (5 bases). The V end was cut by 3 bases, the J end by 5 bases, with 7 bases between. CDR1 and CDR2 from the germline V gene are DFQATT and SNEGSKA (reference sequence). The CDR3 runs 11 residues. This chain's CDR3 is CSASGGTEAFF. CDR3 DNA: TGCAGTGCTAGCGGGGGTACTGAAGCTTTCTTT.

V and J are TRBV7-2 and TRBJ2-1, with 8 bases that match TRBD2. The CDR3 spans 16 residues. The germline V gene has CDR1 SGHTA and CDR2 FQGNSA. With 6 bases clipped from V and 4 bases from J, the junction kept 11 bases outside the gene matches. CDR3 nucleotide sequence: TGTGCCAGCAGACCCCGCCCGCGGGAGGAGTACAATGAGCAGTTCTTC. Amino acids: CASRPRPREEYNEQFF. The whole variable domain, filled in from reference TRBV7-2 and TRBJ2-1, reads GAGVSQSPSNKVTEKGKDVELRCDPISGHTALYWYRQSLGQGLEFLIYFQGNSAPDKSGLPSDRFSAERTGGSVSTLTIQRTQQEDSAVYLCASRPRPREEYNEQFFGPGTRLTVL.

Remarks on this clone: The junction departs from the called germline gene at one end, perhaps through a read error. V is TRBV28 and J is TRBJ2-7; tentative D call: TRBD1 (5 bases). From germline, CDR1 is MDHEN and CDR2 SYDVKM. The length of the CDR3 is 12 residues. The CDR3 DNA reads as TGTGCCAGCAGTTTAGAACCCGAGACAGTAGACTTC. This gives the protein CASSLEPETVDF.

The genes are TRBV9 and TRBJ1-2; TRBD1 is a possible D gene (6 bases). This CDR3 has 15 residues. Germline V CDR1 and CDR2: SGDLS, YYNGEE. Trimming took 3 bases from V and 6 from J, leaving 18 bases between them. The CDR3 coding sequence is TGTGCCAGCAGCGCCGGACTGGGGGCAGAGGATGGCTACACCTTC. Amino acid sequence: CASSAGLGAEDGYTF.

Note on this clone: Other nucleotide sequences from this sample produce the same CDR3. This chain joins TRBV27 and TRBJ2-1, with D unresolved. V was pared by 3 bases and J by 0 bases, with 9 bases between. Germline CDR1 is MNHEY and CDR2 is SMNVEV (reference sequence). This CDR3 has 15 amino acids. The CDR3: CASSLAGYSYNEQFF. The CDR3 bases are TGTGCCAGCAGTTTGGCAGGCTACTCCTACAATGAGCAGTTCTTC.

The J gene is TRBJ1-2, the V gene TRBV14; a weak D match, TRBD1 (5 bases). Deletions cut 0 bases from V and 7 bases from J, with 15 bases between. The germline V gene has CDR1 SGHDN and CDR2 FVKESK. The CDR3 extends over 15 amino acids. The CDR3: CASSQDLASGGGYTF. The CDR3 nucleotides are TGTGCCAGCAGCCAAGATTTAGCTAGCGGGGGTGGCTACACCTTC.

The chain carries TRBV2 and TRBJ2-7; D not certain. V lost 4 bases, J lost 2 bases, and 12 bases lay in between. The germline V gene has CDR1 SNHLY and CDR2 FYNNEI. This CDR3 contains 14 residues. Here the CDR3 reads CASSAPKWPYEQYF. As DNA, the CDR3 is TGTGCCAGCAGTGCCCCCAAATGGCCCTACGAGCAGTACTTC.

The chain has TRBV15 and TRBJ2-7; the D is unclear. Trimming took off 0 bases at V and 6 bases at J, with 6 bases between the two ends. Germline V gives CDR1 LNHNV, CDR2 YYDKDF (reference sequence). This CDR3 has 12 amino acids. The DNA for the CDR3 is TGTGCCACCAGCAGAGACGTTTCCGAGCAGTACTTC. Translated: CATSRDVSEQYF.

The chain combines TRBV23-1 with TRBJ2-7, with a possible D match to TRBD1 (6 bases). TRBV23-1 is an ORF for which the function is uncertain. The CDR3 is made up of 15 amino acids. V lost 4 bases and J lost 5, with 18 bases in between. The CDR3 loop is CASSLSGRGPHEQYF. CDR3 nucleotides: TGCGCCAGCAGTCTCTCGGGCAGGGGTCCCCACGAGCAGTACTTC.

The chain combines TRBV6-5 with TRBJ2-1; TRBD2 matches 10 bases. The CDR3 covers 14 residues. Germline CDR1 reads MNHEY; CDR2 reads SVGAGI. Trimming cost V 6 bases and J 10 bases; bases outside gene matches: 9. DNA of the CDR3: TGTGCCAGCAGCTTAGCGGGAGGCCAGGGGGAGCAGTTCTTC. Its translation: CASSLAGGQGEQFF.

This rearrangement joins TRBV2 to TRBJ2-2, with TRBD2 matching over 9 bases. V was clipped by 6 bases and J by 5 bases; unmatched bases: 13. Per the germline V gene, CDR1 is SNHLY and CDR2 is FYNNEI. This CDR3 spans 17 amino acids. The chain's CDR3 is CASRAPASGASTGELFF. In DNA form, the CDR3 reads TGTGCCAGCAGGGCCCCGGCTAGCGGGGCAAGTACCGGGGAGCTGTTTTTT.

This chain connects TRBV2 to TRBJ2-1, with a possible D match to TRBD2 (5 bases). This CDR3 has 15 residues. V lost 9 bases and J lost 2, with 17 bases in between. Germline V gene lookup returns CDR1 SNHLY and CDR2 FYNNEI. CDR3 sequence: CASAATSGTYNEQFF. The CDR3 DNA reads TGTGCCAGTGCTGCTACTAGTGGGACCTACAATGAGCAGTTCTTC.

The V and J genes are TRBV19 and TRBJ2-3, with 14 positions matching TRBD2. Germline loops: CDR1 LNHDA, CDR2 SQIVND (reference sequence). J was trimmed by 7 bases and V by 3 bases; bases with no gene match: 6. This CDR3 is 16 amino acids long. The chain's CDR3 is CASSMGLAGDAHTQYF. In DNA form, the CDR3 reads TGTGCCAGTAGTATGGGACTAGCGGGAGACGCTCATACGCAGTATTTT.

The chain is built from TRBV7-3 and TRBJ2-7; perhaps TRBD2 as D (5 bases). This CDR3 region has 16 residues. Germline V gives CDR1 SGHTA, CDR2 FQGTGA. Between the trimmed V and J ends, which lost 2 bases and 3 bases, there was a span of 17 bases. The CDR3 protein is CASSLSPTSLRYEQYF. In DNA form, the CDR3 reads TGTGCCAGCAGCTTATCCCCAACTAGTCTCCGCTACGAGCAGTACTTC.

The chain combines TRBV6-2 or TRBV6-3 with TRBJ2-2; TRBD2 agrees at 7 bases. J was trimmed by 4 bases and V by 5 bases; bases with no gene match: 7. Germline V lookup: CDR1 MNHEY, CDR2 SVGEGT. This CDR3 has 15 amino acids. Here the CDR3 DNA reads TGTGCCAGCAGTAGGGAGGGACTAATCACCGGGGAGCTGTTTTTT. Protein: CASSREGLITGELFF.

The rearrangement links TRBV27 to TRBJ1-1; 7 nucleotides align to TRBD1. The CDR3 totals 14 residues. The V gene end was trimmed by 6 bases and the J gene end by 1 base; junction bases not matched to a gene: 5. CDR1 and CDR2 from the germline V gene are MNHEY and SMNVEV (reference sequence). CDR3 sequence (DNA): TGTGCCAGCAGAGTGGGACAGCCGAACACTGAAGCTTTCTTT. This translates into CASRVGQPNTEAFF.

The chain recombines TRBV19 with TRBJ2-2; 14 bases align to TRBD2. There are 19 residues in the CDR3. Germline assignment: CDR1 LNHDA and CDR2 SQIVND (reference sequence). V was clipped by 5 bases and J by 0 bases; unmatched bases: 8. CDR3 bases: TGTGCCAGTAGTCTGGTCAGGGGACTAGCGGGGGCGAACACCGGGGAGCTGTTTTTT. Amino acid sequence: CASSLVRGLAGANTGELFF. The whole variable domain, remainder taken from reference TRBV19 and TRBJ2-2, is DGGITQSPKYLFRKEGQNVTLSCEQNLNHDAMYWYRQDPGQGLRLIYYSQIVNDFQKGDIAEGYSVSREKKESFPLTVTSAQKNPTAFYLCASSLVRGLAGANTGELFFGEGSRLTVL.